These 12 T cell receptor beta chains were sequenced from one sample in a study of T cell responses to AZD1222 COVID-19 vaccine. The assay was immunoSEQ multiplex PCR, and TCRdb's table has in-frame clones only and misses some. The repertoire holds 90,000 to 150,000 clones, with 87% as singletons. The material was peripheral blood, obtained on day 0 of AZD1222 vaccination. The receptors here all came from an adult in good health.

The CDR3 nucleotides read TGTGCCAGCAGCTTTTCATGGGGCCCATATAGCAATCAGCCCCAGCATTTT. Its translation: CASSFSWGPYSNQPQHF. The chain employs TRBV7-3 and TRBJ1-5; possible D gene TRBD1, 5 bases. The CDR3 covers 17 residues. Trimming pared 3 bases from V and 0 bases from J, leaving 15 bases between. Germline lookup yields CDR1 SGHTA and CDR2 FQGTGA. The whole variable domain, remainder taken from reference TRBV7-3 and TRBJ1-5, is GAGVSQTPSNKVTEKGKYVELRCDPISGHTALYWYRQSLGQGPEFLIYFQGTGAADDSGLPNDRFFAVRPEGSVSTLKIQRTERGDSAVYLCASSFSWGPYSNQPQHFGDGTRLSIL.

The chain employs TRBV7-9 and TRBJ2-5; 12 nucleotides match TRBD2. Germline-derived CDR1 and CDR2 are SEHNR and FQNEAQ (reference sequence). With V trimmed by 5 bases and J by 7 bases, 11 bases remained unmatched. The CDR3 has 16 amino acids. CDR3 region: CASSRTSGELAGTQYF. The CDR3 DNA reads TGTGCCAGCAGCCGGACTAGCGGGGAATTGGCCGGGACCCAGTACTTC.

The CDR3 is CASSQEVGGGPTYEQYF. The CDR3 bases are TGTGCCAGCAGCCAAGAAGTTGGCGGGGGGCCAACCTACGAGCAGTACTTC. The chain uses TRBV3-1 (or the pseudogene TRBV3-2) and TRBJ2-7; 8 nucleotides line up with TRBD2. The CDR3 sequence is 17 residues long. Germline V gene data show CDR1 as LGHDT and CDR2 as YNNKEL (reference sequence). The junction had 9 bases not matched to a gene; V was cut back by 0 bases and J by 2 bases.

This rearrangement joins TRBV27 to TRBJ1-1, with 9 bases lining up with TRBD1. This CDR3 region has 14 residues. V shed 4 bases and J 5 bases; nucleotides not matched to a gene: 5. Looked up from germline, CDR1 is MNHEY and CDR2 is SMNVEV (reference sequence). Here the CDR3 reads CASSSGTGITEAFF. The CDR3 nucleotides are TGTGCCAGCAGTTCGGGGACAGGGATAACTGAAGCTTTCTTT.

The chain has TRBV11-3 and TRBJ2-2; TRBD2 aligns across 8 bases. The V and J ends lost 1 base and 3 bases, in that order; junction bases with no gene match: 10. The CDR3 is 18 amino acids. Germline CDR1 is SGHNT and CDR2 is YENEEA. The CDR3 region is CASSLGFQRERDTGELFF. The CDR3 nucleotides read TGTGCCAGCAGCTTAGGGTTCCAGCGGGAGAGGGACACCGGGGAGCTGTTTTTT.

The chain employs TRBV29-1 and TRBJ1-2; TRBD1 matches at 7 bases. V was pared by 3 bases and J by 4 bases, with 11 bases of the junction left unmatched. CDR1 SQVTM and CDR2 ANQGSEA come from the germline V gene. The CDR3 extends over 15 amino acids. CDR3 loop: CSVDPSGAGGYGYTF. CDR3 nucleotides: TGCAGCGTTGATCCCTCAGGTGCAGGGGGCTATGGCTACACCTTC.

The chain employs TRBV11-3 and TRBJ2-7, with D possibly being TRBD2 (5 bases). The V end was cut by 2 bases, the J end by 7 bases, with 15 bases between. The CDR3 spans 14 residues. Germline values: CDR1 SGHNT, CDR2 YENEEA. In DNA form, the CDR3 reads TGTGCCAGCAGCTTAATACGAGGGCTTGGAGAGCAGTACTTC. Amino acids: CASSLIRGLGEQYF.

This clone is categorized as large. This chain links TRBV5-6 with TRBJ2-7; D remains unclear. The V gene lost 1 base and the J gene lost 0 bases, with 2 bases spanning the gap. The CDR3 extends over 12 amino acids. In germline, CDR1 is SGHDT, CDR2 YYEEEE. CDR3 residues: CASSLSSYEQYF. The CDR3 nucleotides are TGTGCCAGCAGCTTGAGCTCCTACGAGCAGTACTTC.

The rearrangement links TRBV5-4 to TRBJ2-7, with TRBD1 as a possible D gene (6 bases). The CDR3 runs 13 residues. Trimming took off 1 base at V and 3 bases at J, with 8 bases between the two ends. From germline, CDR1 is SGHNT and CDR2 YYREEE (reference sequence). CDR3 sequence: CASSLSQGYEQYF. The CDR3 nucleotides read TGTGCCAGCAGCTTGTCACAGGGCTACGAGCAGTACTTC.

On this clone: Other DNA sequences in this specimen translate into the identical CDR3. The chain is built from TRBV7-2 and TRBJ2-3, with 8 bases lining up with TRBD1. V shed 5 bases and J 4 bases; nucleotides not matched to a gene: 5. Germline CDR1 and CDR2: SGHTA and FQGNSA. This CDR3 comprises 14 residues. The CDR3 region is CASSPDRGADTQYF. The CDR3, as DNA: TGTGCCAGCAGCCCCGACAGGGGCGCAGATACGCAGTATTTT.

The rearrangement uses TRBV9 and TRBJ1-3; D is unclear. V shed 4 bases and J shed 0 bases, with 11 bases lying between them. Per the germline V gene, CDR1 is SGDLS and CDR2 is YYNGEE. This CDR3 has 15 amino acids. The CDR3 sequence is CASSPTMSSGNTIYF. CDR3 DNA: TGTGCCAGCAGCCCTACCATGAGCTCTGGAAACACCATATATTTT.

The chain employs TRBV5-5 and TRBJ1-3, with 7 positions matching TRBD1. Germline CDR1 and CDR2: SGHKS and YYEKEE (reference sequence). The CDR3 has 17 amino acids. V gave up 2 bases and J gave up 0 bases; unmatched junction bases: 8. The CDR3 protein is CASSLVPWTGSGNTIYF. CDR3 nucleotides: TGTGCCAGCAGCTTAGTCCCCTGGACAGGCTCTGGAAACACCATATATTTT.